One TCR beta chain is described in this entry. The V gene end was trimmed by 2 bases and the J gene end by 6 bases; junction bases not matched to a gene: 13. CDR1 is LGHNA, CDR2 YNFKEQ, per germline. The CDR3 spans 17 residues. This sample was included in a study of cytomegalovirus exposure and HLA in healthy donors. PCR primers comprised 60 Vbeta and 13 Jbeta primers. Method: immunoSEQ multiplex PCR; TCRdb's copy keeps in-frame clones and lacks some. Among some 130,000 clones listed, around four fifths were seen once. Among the donors, all were healthy bone marrow donors. Material: PBMCs. The chain links TRBV4-2 to TRBJ2-7; 10 positions match TRBD2. This TCR came from a woman in her thirties or forties in good health and CMV-seropositive. This CDR3 reads CASSQRGGSGGVCEQYF. The CDR3 DNA reads as TGTGCCAGCAGCCAACGCGGGGGGAGCGGGGGGGTGTGCGAGCAGTACTTC.